This T cell receptor beta chain derives from a study of PD-1 and CTLA-4 blockade in melanoma (dated by TCRdb to the early 2020s). Regarding the study in general: In patients with melanoma, the researchers looked at the effects of CTLA-4 blockade versus PD-1 blockade on the CD8 T cell response that was melanoma-reactive.

CDR1 KGHSH and CDR2 LQKENI are derived from the germline V gene. V drops 3 bases and J drops 3 bases, leaving 18 bases in between. The CDR3 measures 16 amino acids from cysteine to phenylalanine. Only CDR3 DNA remains: 48 bases, in frame from the first base. The library was made by the immunoSEQ multiplex PCR assay. In TCRdb, the immuneACCESS table is reduced to in-frame sequences with V and J assigned. These tables do not hold every clone; where another copy was compared, an unresolved V gene accounts for under half, and the others remain unexplained. The sample table shows about 16,000 clones, and around three quarters are seen once. In total, the top ten clones hold over 12% of the sample. Points on this clone: It has no known antigen specificity. Per-nucleotide qualities are absent, and no much larger clonotype sits a single base away.

The chain couples TRBV18 to TRBJ2-7; TRBD2 is perhaps the D gene, given 6 matching bases. The sequence came from a human donor with melanoma. The sample was CD8+ T cells from peripheral blood, taken from a patient given anti-PD-1 treatment. This receptor has the CDR3 CASSPVWGGIDYEQYF. The DNA sequence reads TGTGCCAGCTCACCGGTTTGGGGAGGAATTGACTACGAGCAGTACTTC.